A selection of T cell receptor beta chains follows, all from one sample in a study of control samples from healthy donors and cancer patients. Sequencing used immunoSEQ multiplex PCR; TCRdb keeps in-frame clones, though not all of them. The repertoire holds 150,000 to 200,000 clones, with roughly 89% as singletons. The sample consisted of blood. The receptor source for this set is a woman aged 30 to 39 in good health. CDR3s include the opening cysteine and the closing phenylalanine or tryptophan. D genes are given only for firm matches. The size of a clone is reported for some rows only, either as once, few or many, or as a class for expanded clones.

j_gene: TRBJ2-3; abundance: -; d_gene: TRBD2; v_gene: TRBV27; CDR3aa: CASSPQGLAGGTDTQYF; CDR3nt: TGTGCCAGCAGTCCCCAAGGACTAGCGGGAGGCACAGATACGCAGTATTTT
j_gene: TRBJ2-3; abundance: -; d_gene: TRBD2; v_gene: TRBV7-9; CDR3aa: CASSLGDLAGGDTQYF; CDR3nt: TGTGCCAGCAGCTTAGGCGACTTAGCGGGGGGAGATACGCAGTATTTT
j_gene: TRBJ2-1; abundance: -; d_gene: -; v_gene: TRBV25-1; CDR3aa: CASSEYRGVNNEQFF; CDR3nt: TGTGCCAGCAGTGAATACAGGGGGGTCAACAATGAGCAGTTCTTC
j_gene: TRBJ2-5; abundance: -; d_gene: TRBD2; v_gene: TRBV6-1; CDR3aa: CASSEAAGGLETQYF; CDR3nt: TGTGCCAGCAGTGAAGCGGCGGGGGGGTTAGAGACCCAGTACTTC
j_gene: TRBJ2-3; abundance: -; d_gene: -; v_gene: TRBV5-4; CDR3aa: CASSLDTTDTQYF; CDR3nt: TGTGCCAGCAGCTTGGACACCACAGATACGCAGTATTTT
j_gene: TRBJ1-2; abundance: -; d_gene: TRBD1; v_gene: TRBV10-3; CDR3aa: CAISSDRGGYGYTF; CDR3nt: TGTGCCATCAGTTCCGACAGGGGAGGCTATGGCTACACCTTC
j_gene: TRBJ1-4; abundance: few; d_gene: -; v_gene: TRBV19; CDR3aa: CASSTTATNEKLFF; CDR3nt: TGTGCCAGTAGTACGACAGCAACTAATGAAAAACTGTTTTTT
j_gene: TRBJ1-5; abundance: once; d_gene: TRBD1; v_gene: TRBV30; CDR3aa: CASGQDSNQPQHF; CDR3nt: TGTGCCTCGGGACAGGATAGCAATCAGCCCCAGCATTTT
j_gene: TRBJ1-2; abundance: few; d_gene: -; v_gene: TRBV5-6; CDR3aa: CASSLQGFYGYTF; CDR3nt: TGTGCCAGCAGCTTGCAGGGGTTCTATGGCTACACCTTC
j_gene: TRBJ1-3; abundance: -; d_gene: TRBD1; v_gene: TRBV5-1; CDR3aa: CASSWGQGRVDTIYF; CDR3nt: TGCGCCAGCAGCTGGGGACAGGGCCGTGTCGACACCATATATTTT
j_gene: TRBJ2-3; abundance: -; d_gene: -; v_gene: TRBV5-1; CDR3aa: CASSFGSDTQYF; CDR3nt: TGCGCCAGCAGCTTCGGGTCAGATACGCAGTATTTT
j_gene: TRBJ2-5; abundance: -; d_gene: TRBD1; v_gene: TRBV9; CDR3aa: CASSVGGTGQETQYF; CDR3nt: TGTGCCAGCAGCGTAGGCGGGACAGGACAAGAGACCCAGTACTTC
j_gene: TRBJ1-5; abundance: once; d_gene: TRBD1; v_gene: TRBV4-1; CDR3aa: CASSQTGGYNQPQHF; CDR3nt: TGCGCCAGCAGCCAAACAGGGGGATACAATCAGCCCCAGCATTTT
j_gene: TRBJ2-3; abundance: -; d_gene: TRBD2; v_gene: TRBV4-1; CDR3aa: CASSPPTSGNTDTQYF; CDR3nt: TGCGCCAGCAGCCCACCGACTAGCGGGAACACAGATACGCAGTATTTT
j_gene: TRBJ1-3; abundance: -; d_gene: -; v_gene: TRBV7-9; CDR3aa: CASSFFRAGNTIYF; CDR3nt: TGTGCCAGCAGCTTCTTCAGGGCCGGAAACACCATATATTTT
j_gene: TRBJ2-2; abundance: once; d_gene: -; v_gene: TRBV5-1; CDR3aa: CASRPGNTGELFF; CDR3nt: TGCGCCAGCAGGCCAGGGAACACCGGGGAGCTGTTTTTT
j_gene: TRBJ2-1; abundance: -; d_gene: -; v_gene: TRBV4-2; CDR3aa: CASSQDGQSSYNEQFF; CDR3nt: TGTGCCAGCAGCCAAGATGGTCAGAGCTCCTACAATGAGCAGTTCTTC
j_gene: TRBJ1-1; abundance: -; d_gene: -; v_gene: TRBV7-3; CDR3aa: CASSLGSRNTEAFF; CDR3nt: TGTGCCAGCAGCTTGGGGTCCAGGAACACTGAAGCTTTCTTT
j_gene: TRBJ1-1; abundance: -; d_gene: -; v_gene: TRBV5-5; CDR3aa: CASSPDRFMNTEAFF; CDR3nt: TGTGCCAGCAGCCCTGACCGATTCATGAACACTGAAGCTTTCTTT
j_gene: TRBJ1-5; abundance: once; d_gene: TRBD1; v_gene: TRBV19; CDR3aa: CASQGAVHASNQPQHF; CDR3nt: TGTGCCAGTCAGGGGGCAGTTCACGCTAGCAATCAGCCCCAGCATTTT
j_gene: TRBJ2-3; abundance: -; d_gene: -; v_gene: TRBV3-1/TRBV3-2; CDR3aa: CASSQGFVPGTDTQYF; CDR3nt: TGTGCCAGCAGCCAAGGGTTCGTTCCGGGCACAGATACGCAGTATTTT
j_gene: TRBJ1-4; abundance: -; d_gene: TRBD1; v_gene: TRBV28; CDR3aa: CASSFGDRGVEKLFF; CDR3nt: TGTGCCAGCAGTTTCGGGGACAGGGGGGTAGAAAAACTGTTTTTT
j_gene: TRBJ1-6; abundance: -; d_gene: -; v_gene: TRBV7-2; CDR3aa: CASSGRQDNSPLHF; CDR3nt: TGTGCCAGCAGCGGTAGACAGGATAATTCACCCCTCCACTTT
j_gene: TRBJ2-3; abundance: -; d_gene: TRBD2; v_gene: TRBV5-1; CDR3aa: CASSLAPTSGTDTQYF; CDR3nt: TGCGCCAGCAGCTTGGCCCCGACTAGCGGCACAGATACGCAGTATTTT
j_gene: TRBJ1-1; abundance: -; d_gene: TRBD1; v_gene: TRBV4-3; CDR3aa: CASSQDPRGDTEAFF; CDR3nt: TGCGCCAGCAGCCAAGATCCCAGGGGGGACACTGAAGCTTTCTTT
j_gene: TRBJ1-5; abundance: -; d_gene: TRBD1; v_gene: TRBV7-2; CDR3aa: CASSLGRDRDSNQPQHF; CDR3nt: TGTGCCAGCAGCTTAGGTCGGGACAGGGATAGCAATCAGCCCCAGCATTTT
j_gene: TRBJ2-1; abundance: -; d_gene: -; v_gene: TRBV6-5; CDR3aa: CASRRTSSYNEQFF; CDR3nt: TGTGCCAGCAGGCGTACGAGCTCCTACAATGAGCAGTTCTTC
j_gene: TRBJ2-7; abundance: -; d_gene: -; v_gene: TRBV7-8; CDR3aa: CASSPSQVSYEQYF; CDR3nt: TGTGCCAGCAGCCCATCGCAGGTCTCCTACGAGCAGTACTTC
j_gene: TRBJ2-3; abundance: few; d_gene: -; v_gene: TRBV7-9; CDR3aa: CASSLGSGGTDTQYF; CDR3nt: TGTGCCAGCAGCTTAGGGTCAGGGGGGACAGATACGCAGTATTTT
j_gene: TRBJ2-7; abundance: -; d_gene: -; v_gene: TRBV2; CDR3aa: CASSENNRAYEQYF; CDR3nt: TGTGCCAGCAGTGAAAATAACAGGGCCTACGAGCAGTACTTC
j_gene: TRBJ1-2; abundance: -; d_gene: TRBD1; v_gene: TRBV7-3; CDR3aa: CASSDRGSDGYTF; CDR3nt: TGTGCCAGCAGCGACAGGGGCTCGGATGGCTACACCTTC
j_gene: TRBJ2-7; abundance: -; d_gene: TRBD2; v_gene: TRBV4-1; CDR3aa: CASSQGPLAGGYEYEQYF; CDR3nt: TGCGCCAGCAGCCAAGGCCCCCTAGCGGGGGGGTACGAGTACGAGCAGTACTTC
j_gene: TRBJ2-5; abundance: once; d_gene: TRBD1; v_gene: TRBV4-1; CDR3aa: CASSQGWTGRTQYF; CDR3nt: TGCGCCAGCAGCCAAGGGTGGACAGGGAGGACCCAGTACTTC
j_gene: TRBJ2-2; abundance: -; d_gene: TRBD2; v_gene: TRBV18; CDR3aa: CASSPPSGRTGELFF; CDR3nt: TGTGCCAGCTCACCACCTAGCGGGCGGACCGGGGAGCTGTTTTTT
j_gene: TRBJ1-1; abundance: once; d_gene: -; v_gene: TRBV27; CDR3aa: CASGAQGMNTEAFF; CDR3nt: TGTGCCAGCGGGGCCCAGGGGATGAACACTGAAGCTTTCTTT
j_gene: TRBJ1-2; abundance: -; d_gene: -; v_gene: TRBV3-1/TRBV3-2; CDR3aa: CASSQGQGYGYTF; CDR3nt: TGTGCCAGCAGCCAAGGCCAGGGCTATGGCTACACCTTC
j_gene: TRBJ1-2; abundance: -; d_gene: -; v_gene: TRBV28; CDR3aa: CASRNSENYGYTF; CDR3nt: TGTGCCAGCAGAAACTCAGAGAACTATGGCTACACCTTC
j_gene: TRBJ2-1; abundance: -; d_gene: -; v_gene: TRBV6-5; CDR3aa: CASSYVGNEQFF; CDR3nt: TGTGCCAGCAGTTACGTGGGAAATGAGCAGTTCTTC
j_gene: TRBJ1-4; abundance: -; d_gene: TRBD1; v_gene: TRBV28; CDR3aa: CASSLYRTGAYEKLFF; CDR3nt: TGTGCCAGCAGTTTATACCGGACAGGGGCCTATGAAAAACTGTTTTTT
j_gene: TRBJ2-5; abundance: -; d_gene: -; v_gene: TRBV4-1; CDR3aa: CASSQASYQETQYF; CDR3nt: TGCGCCAGCAGCCAAGCATCCTACCAAGAGACCCAGTACTTC
j_gene: TRBJ2-7; abundance: -; d_gene: TRBD2; v_gene: TRBV10-3; CDR3aa: CAISEASGYYEQYF; CDR3nt: TGTGCCATCAGTGAGGCTAGCGGGTACTACGAGCAGTACTTC
j_gene: TRBJ1-5; abundance: -; d_gene: -; v_gene: TRBV6-2/TRBV6-3; CDR3aa: CASSYGGFSNQPQHF; CDR3nt: TGTGCCAGCAGTTACGGGGGCTTCAGCAATCAGCCCCAGCATTTT